This TCR beta chain was sequenced in a study of T-cell reconstitution after alpha-beta-depleted transplantation in children. Study-level findings and limits: Newly produced T cells mostly provided counts and TCRbeta diversity after one year, as hyperexpanded clones declined.

Germline V gives CDR1 KGHSH, CDR2 LQKENI. The CDR3 sequence is 16 residues long. V lost 5 bases and J lost 8; bases outside the gene matches: 11. Molecular barcoding with unique molecular identifiers was used for the TCRbeta library. A single record per CDR3 protein comes from TCRdb applying MiXCR to the PCR reads. The table lists tens of thousands of distinct CDR3 sequences, 4.9% of them singletons. This clonotype has ten or more counts. What it binds is not known. Sequenced here: PBMCs, mostly from graft donor cells, sampled 180 days after TCRalphabeta/CD19-depleted stem cell transplant. V and J are TRBV18 and TRBJ1-4; 10 positions agree with TRBD1. The sequence derives from a boy younger than two who had a stem cell transplant for acute myeloid leukemia, so the T cells may come from the graft donor. This chain's CDR3 is CASSRSSGTGEEKLFF. CDR3 DNA sequence: TGTGCCAGCTCAAGATCCTCCGGGACAGGGGAAGAAAAACTGTTTTTT.